The rows below give T cell receptor beta chains drawn from one sample of a study of technical replicates of blood from several donors. Profiling relied on immunoSEQ multiplex PCR, and the TCRdb table lists in-frame clones only, not all of them. This table holds under 100,000 clones, approximately 95% found once. Input material: T cells isolated from PBMCs. Source of these receptors: a human donor in good health. CDR3s include the opening cysteine and the closing phenylalanine or tryptophan. D genes are given only for firm matches. Clone size is given for some rows only: seen once, a few or many times, or a class if the clone is expanded.

j_call,clone_size,d_call,v_call,cdr3_nt,cdr3_aa
TRBJ2-6,-,TRBD2,TRBV6-4,TGTGCCAGCAGTGACTCGTCTAGCGGGACTGGGGCCAACGTCCTGACTTTC,CASSDSSSGTGANVLTF
TRBJ1-2,-,-,TRBV11-3,TGTGCCAGCAGCTGGGGCCCAAACAACTATGGCTACACCTTC,CASSWGPNNYGYTF
TRBJ2-7,-,TRBD1,TRBV4-3,TGCGCCAGCAGCCAACAAGACAGGGTTGTATCCTACGAGCAGTACTTC,CASSQQDRVVSYEQYF
TRBJ1-3,once,-,TRBV13,TGTGCCAGCAGTTTGACAGCTAATACTGGAAACACCATATATTTT,CASSLTANTGNTIYF
TRBJ2-5,-,TRBD2,TRBV11-2,TGTGCCAGCAGCTTAGGACTAGCGGGAGAAGGGGAGACCCAGTACTTC,CASSLGLAGEGETQYF
TRBJ2-7,-,TRBD1,TRBV19,TGTGCCAGTAGTATAGATAGGACAGGGTTGTACGAGCAGTACTTC,CASSIDRTGLYEQYF
TRBJ1-2,-,TRBD1,TRBV9,TGTGCCAGCAGCGTAGAACTGGACAGGCCCTATGGCTACACCTTC,CASSVELDRPYGYTF
TRBJ1-5,-,-,TRBV19,TGTGCCAGTAGTATTTTCGGTCAGCCCCAGCATTTT,CASSIFGQPQHF
TRBJ1-1,-,-,TRBV19,TGTGCCAGTAGGCCGGGACACAACACTGAAGCTTTCTTT,CASRPGHNTEAFF
TRBJ2-3,-,TRBD2,TRBV7-3,TGTGCCAGCAGCTTATATGGCGGGAGTCTTACAGATACGCAGTATTTT,CASSLYGGSLTDTQYF
TRBJ2-1,-,-,TRBV30,TGTGCCTGGGGGGGAGGCTTGGTTGAGCAGTTCTTC,CAWGGGLVEQFF
TRBJ2-3,-,-,TRBV15,TGTGCCACCAGCAGAGGAGGGAAGGATACGCAGTATTTT,CATSRGGKDTQYF
TRBJ1-3,once,-,TRBV14,TGTGCCAGCAGCCAGGATAAGGAGGCCCGCGGAAACACCATATATTTT,CASSQDKEARGNTIYF
TRBJ1-1,-,-,TRBV5-6,TGTGCCAGCAGCACCCGACTGGACACTGAAGCTTTCTTT,CASSTRLDTEAFF
TRBJ1-4,-,-,TRBV7-9,TGTGCCAGCAGCTTAATCCTTCAGGGCGAGGAAAAACTGTTTTTT,CASSLILQGEEKLFF
TRBJ2-2,-,-,TRBV11-2,TGTGCCAGCAGCTTACAAACCGGGGAGCTGTTTTTT,CASSLQTGELFF
TRBJ1-1,-,-,TRBV7-9,TGTGCCAGCAGCTCGCGGGCTAAGAACACTGAAGCTTTCTTT,CASSSRAKNTEAFF
TRBJ2-5,-,-,TRBV6-5,TGTGCCAGCAGTTACCCACTAGTGAACGGAAAAGAGACCCAGTACTTC,CASSYPLVNGKETQYF
TRBJ1-5,once,-,TRBV28,TGTGCCAGCAGTTTAAGTCGAGGGCTAAATTATCAGCCCCAGCATTTT,CASSLSRGLNYQPQHF
TRBJ1-5,few,-,TRBV29-1,TGCAGCGTTGATTTGGGGACAAATCAGCCCCAGCATTTT,CSVDLGTNQPQHF
TRBJ1-2,once,TRBD1,TRBV7-9,TGTGCCAGCAGTTCACTCACGGGACAGGGTGAACACACCTTC,CASSSLTGQGEHTF
TRBJ2-5,once,TRBD2,TRBV6-6,TGTGCCAGCAGTTACCGCCCGACTAGCGGGAGGGAGACCCAGTACTTC,CASSYRPTSGRETQYF
TRBJ2-3,-,-,TRBV5-1,TGCGCCAGCAGCTTGGACGTCTACACAGATACGCAGTATTTT,CASSLDVYTDTQYF
TRBJ1-4,once,-,TRBV7-2,TGTGCCAGCAGCTTTGTCCCCTCCCTATATGAAAAACTGTTTTTT,CASSFVPSLYEKLFF
TRBJ2-2,-,TRBD2,TRBV7-9,TGTGCCAGCATCGGACTAGCGGAAAACACCGGGGAGCTGTTTTTT,CASIGLAENTGELFF
TRBJ2-3,-,-,TRBV5-1,TGCGCCAGCAGCTTGGGCCAGTTATCTCGCACAGATACGCAGTATTTT,CASSLGQLSRTDTQYF
TRBJ2-7,-,-,TRBV7-9,TGTGCCAGCATCGCCCCGGGACTCCCACCCTACGAGCAGTACTTC,CASIAPGLPPYEQYF
TRBJ1-1,-,-,TRBV19,TGTGCCAGTAGTGCAGGTACTGAAGCTTTCTTT,CASSAGTEAFF
TRBJ1-2,-,-,TRBV19,TGTGCCAGTTCCTCAAGGGGTGCTCACTCTGGCTACACCTTC,CASSSRGAHSGYTF
TRBJ1-1,few,-,TRBV9,TGTGCCAGCAGCGTAGATCAGGGGCAAACTGAAGCTTTCTTT,CASSVDQGQTEAFF
TRBJ2-2,-,-,TRBV7-8,TGTGCCAGCAGCTTCTACCCGAACACCGGGGAGCTGTTTTTT,CASSFYPNTGELFF
TRBJ1-4,once,-,TRBV2,TGTGCCAGCAAGGCGGATGAAAAACTGTTTTTT,CASKADEKLFF
TRBJ1-5,once,-,TRBV6-1,TGTGCCAGCAGTGAAGCCGGGGGTGGCAATCAGCCCCAGCATTTT,CASSEAGGGNQPQHF
TRBJ1-2,-,TRBD1,TRBV9,TGTGCCAGCAGCGTGGAGGCGTCAGGGGGGGGCTACACCTTC,CASSVEASGGGYTF
TRBJ2-7,-,-,TRBV19,TGTGCCAGTAGTATAGTAGCCTCGGACGAGCAGTACTTC,CASSIVASDEQYF
TRBJ2-7,-,-,TRBV11-3,TGTGCCAGCAGCTTGGTCTGGGGGGACGAGCAGTACTTC,CASSLVWGDEQYF
TRBJ2-1,many,TRBD1,TRBV19,TGTGCCAGTAGTAGGGACAGATTCAATGAGCAGTTCTTC,CASSRDRFNEQFF
TRBJ2-3,-,-,TRBV30,TGTGCCTCTCGATTGGGCGCGGATACGCAGTATTTT,CASRLGADTQYF
TRBJ2-2,-,TRBD1,TRBV29-1,TGCAGCGTTGCAGGGACAGCCGGGGAGCTGTTTTTT,CSVAGTAGELFF
TRBJ2-7,once,TRBD1,TRBV30,TGTGCCTGGTCCAGGGGGCGCTTATTCTACGAGCAGTACTTC,CAWSRGRLFYEQYF
TRBJ1-5,-,-,TRBV14,TGTGCCAGCAGCCCCAGTAGCGATCAGCCCCAGCATTTT,CASSPSSDQPQHF